One sample yielded the 7 T cell receptor beta chains listed below, sequenced in a study. TCRdb reprocessed the 5' RACE reads via MiXCR and lists one record per CDR3 protein. The data contain 35,000 to 50,000 distinct CDR3 sequences, less than 25% of them seen just once; the ten biggest clones take up about 3.8%. Treg sorting used a CD4+CD25+CD127-/low gate. The sequenced sample consisted of Tregs sorted from blood. The receptor source for this set is a female donor with breast cancer.

With respect to this clonotype: Just one base apart from a much larger clone, this may be a read error. The DNA for the CDR3 is TGTGCCAGCAGCTGGGGCCGCCTGGACACTGAAGCTTTCTTT. Protein: CASSWGRLDTEAFF. The chain has TRBV6-2 or TRBV6-3 and TRBJ1-1, with D perhaps TRBD1 (5 bases). This CDR3 is built from 14 residues. Trimming took off 6 bases at V and 3 bases at J, with 14 bases between the two ends. Germline V CDR1 and CDR2: MNHEY, SVGEGT.

The CDR3 nucleotides read TGCAGTGCTAGCCGGGACGGGAACACTGAAGCTTTCTTT. It is translated as CSASRDGNTEAFF. V and J are TRBV20-1 and TRBJ1-1; D is possibly TRBD1 (5 bases). The CDR3 contains 13 residues. V shed 3 bases and J shed 1 base, with 9 bases lying between them. CDR1 is DFQATT, CDR2 SNEGSKA, per germline (reference sequence).

This clonotype was seen at least ten times. J is TRBJ1-2 and V is TRBV29-1; D gene uncertain. The CDR3 runs to 13 residues. Trimming took off 4 bases at V and 4 bases at J, with 13 bases between the two ends. Germline assignment: CDR1 SQVTM and CDR2 ANQGSEA. This chain's CDR3 is CSVVAHSGYGYTF. CDR3 bases: TGCAGCGTTGTCGCGCACTCCGGCTATGGCTACACCTTC.

This clonotype was recorded a few times. The CDR3 loop is CASTALVGAGGASYEQYF. The CDR3 DNA sequence: TGCGCCAGCACCGCCTTGGTGGGAGCGGGAGGGGCTTCCTACGAGCAGTACTTC. The chain has TRBV4-1 and TRBJ2-7; 10 nucleotides agree with TRBD2. Trimming took 7 bases from V and 1 from J; bases not matched to a gene: 16. The CDR3 extends over 18 amino acids. CDR1 MGHRA and CDR2 YSYEKL come from the germline V gene.

This chain joins TRBV6-2 or TRBV6-3 and TRBJ2-7; no definite D call. V gave up 6 bases and J gave up 1 base, with 10 bases separating them. CDR3 length equals 13 residues. Germline loops: CDR1 MNHEY, CDR2 SVGEGT. The CDR3 region has the DNA TGTGCCAGCAGCCGGGCCCCATCCTACGAGCAGTACTTC. It yields the protein CASSRAPSYEQYF.

In this sample, this clonotype turned up many times. The V gene is TRBV20-1, the J gene TRBJ2-5, with TRBD1 matching over 8 bases. V shed 3 bases and J 2 bases; nucleotides not matched to a gene: 5. Germline V gene data show CDR1 as DFQATT and CDR2 as SNEGSKA (reference sequence). The CDR3 has 14 residues. CDR3 in DNA: TGCAGTGCTAGGGGAGGACAGGGTCAAGAGACCCAGTACTTC. Translated: CSARGGQGQETQYF.

CDR3 amino acids: CAVTGTVYGYTF. The CDR3 bases are TGTGCCGTAACCGGGACGGTCTATGGCTACACCTTC. This chain connects TRBV6-1 to TRBJ1-2; perhaps TRBD1 as D (5 bases). Looked up from germline, CDR1 is MNHNS and CDR2 is SASEGT. This CDR3 has 12 amino acids. V lost 11 bases and J 4 bases, leaving 14 bases between the germline ends.